The clone carrying this T cell receptor (beta chain) has just a few counts. The target antigen is unknown. The data belong to a study of cytomegalovirus exposure and HLA in healthy donors. Study-wide findings and caveats: Later work showed greater clonal expansion in HLA-associated TCR beta chains than in equally common others. Sequencing likely caused a cluster of highly shared sequence variants. Analyses of presence and absence presupposed an approximately uniform sequencing depth across donors. The classifier reportedly diagnosed cytomegalovirus status with high sensitivity and specificity.

PCR employed 60 Vbeta and 13 Jbeta primers. Assay: immunoSEQ multiplex PCR; the TCRdb copy retains only in-frame clones and omits some. The sample includes about 150,000 clones, 65% to 75% of them seen just once. Germline V lookup: CDR1 SQVTM, CDR2 ANQGSEA. This CDR3 is 14 amino acids long. V gave up 1 base and J gave up 3 bases; unmatched junction bases: 0. Sequencing was performed on PBMCs. The TCR originated in a man aged 55 to 69 in good health and CMV-seronegative. The V call is TRBV29-1, the J call TRBJ2-7; 13 bases match TRBD2. This chain's CDR3 is CSVEGTSGSYEQYF. As DNA, the CDR3 is TGCAGCGTTGAAGGGACTAGCGGGAGCTACGAGCAGTACTTC.